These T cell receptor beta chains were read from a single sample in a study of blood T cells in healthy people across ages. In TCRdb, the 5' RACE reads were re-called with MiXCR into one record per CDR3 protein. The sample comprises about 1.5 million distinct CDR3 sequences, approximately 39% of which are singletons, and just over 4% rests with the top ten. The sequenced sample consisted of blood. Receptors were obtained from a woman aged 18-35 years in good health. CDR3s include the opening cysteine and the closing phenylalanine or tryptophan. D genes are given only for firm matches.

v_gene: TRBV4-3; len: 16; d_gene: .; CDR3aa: CASSQDRTRWANVLTF
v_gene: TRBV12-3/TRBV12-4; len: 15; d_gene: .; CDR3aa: CASSGGRSSTDTQYF
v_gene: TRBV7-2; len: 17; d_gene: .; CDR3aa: CASSLGTAFSPQSEAFF
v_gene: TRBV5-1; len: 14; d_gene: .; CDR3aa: CASSRAAMNTEAFF
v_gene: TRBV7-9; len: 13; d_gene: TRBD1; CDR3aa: CASSLLQGVEQYF
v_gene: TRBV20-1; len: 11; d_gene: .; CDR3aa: CSADGNTEAFF
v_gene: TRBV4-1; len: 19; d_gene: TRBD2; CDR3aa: CASSQQVAGGSSSTDTQYF
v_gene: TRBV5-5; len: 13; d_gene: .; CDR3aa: CASSSYGYTEAFF
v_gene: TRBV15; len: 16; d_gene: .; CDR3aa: CATSGQTADSYNEQFF
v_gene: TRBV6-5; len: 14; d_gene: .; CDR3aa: CASSYQGGNNEQFF
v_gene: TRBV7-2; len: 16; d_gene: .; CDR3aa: CASCLVVGVGQETQYF
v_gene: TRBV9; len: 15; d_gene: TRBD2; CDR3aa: CASSVVRAGGNEQFF
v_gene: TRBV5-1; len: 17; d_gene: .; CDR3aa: CASSLEVAGGSTDTQYF
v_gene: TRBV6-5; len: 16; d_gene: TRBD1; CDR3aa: CASSKPGTGAYGEQFF
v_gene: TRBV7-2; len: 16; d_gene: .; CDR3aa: CASSLVIGAPTDTQYF
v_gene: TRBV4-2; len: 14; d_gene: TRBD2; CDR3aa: CASSPLGREYIQYF
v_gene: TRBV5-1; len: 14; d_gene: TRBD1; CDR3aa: CASSQTGSGAEAFF
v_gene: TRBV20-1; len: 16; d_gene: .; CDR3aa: CSASYIGRDSYNEQFF
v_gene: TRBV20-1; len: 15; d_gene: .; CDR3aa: CSARVGGRVQETQYF
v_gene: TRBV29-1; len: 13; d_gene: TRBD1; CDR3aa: CSVEGTGTGELFF
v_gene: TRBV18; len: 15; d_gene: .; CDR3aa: CASSPPARVYNEQFF
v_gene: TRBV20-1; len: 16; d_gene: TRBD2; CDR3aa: CSARDRGGGGYNEQFF
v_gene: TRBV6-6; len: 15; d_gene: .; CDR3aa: CASSKTRGEGIEAFF
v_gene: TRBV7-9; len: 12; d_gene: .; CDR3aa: CASTADRSEAFF
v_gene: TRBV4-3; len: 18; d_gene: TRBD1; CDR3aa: CASSLHHRQGGLQETQYF
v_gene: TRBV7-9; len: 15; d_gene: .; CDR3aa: CASSSLQGPTGGYTF
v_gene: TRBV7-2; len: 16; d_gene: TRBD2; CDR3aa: CASSLGSSGRAYEQYF
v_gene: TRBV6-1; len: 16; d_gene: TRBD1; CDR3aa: CASTPGTGGSTDTQYF
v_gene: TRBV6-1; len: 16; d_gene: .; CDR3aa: CASREQQGGPYYEQYF
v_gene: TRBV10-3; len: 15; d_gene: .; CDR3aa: CAISGRGGRGEKLFF
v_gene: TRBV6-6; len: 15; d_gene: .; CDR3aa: CAGSYSDFSGNTIYF
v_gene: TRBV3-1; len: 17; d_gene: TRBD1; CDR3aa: CASSQGPRTGVNTEAFF
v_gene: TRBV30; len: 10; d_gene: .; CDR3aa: CAWRGTEAFF
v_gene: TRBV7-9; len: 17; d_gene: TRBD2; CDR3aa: CASSLDLASGSPYEQYF
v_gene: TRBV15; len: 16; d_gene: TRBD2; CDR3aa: CAASSLQAGAYNEQFF
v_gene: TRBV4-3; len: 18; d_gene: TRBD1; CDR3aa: CASSQDLRTGIAKNIQYF
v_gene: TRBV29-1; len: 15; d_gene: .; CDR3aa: CSVFFGGRSTDTQYF
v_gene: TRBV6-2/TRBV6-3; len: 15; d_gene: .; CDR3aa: CASSYLRGISYEQYF
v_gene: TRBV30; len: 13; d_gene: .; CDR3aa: CAWSQGSNEKLFF
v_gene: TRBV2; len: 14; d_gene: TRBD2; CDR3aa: CAGSAGAGYNEQFF
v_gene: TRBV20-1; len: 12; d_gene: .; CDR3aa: CSLAPGAYEQYF
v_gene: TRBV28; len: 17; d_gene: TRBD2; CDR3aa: CASSFGTSGRWRDEQFF
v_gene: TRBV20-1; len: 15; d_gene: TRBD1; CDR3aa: CSARDPTGGNTEAFF
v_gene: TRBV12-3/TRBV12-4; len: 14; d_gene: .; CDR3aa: CASSPRLAPGTQYF
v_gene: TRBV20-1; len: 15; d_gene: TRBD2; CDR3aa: CSARERGGSYNEQFF
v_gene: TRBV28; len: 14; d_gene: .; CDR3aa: CASSLRYSTDTQYF
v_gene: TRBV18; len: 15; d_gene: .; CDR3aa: CASSPVQSSYNEQFF
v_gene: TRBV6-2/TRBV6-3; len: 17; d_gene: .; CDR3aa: CASSTGWGSVSTDTQYF
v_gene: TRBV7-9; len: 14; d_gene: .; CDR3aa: CASSFRAGNEKLFF
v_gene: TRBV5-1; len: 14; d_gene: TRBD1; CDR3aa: CASSLGQGEAEAFF
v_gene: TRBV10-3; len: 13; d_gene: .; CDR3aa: CAISLQGNSPLHF
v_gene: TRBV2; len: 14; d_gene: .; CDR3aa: CASSETRAPLGYTF
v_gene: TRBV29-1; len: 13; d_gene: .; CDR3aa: CSVYTGEDDEQYF
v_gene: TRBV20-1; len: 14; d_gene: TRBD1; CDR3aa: CSAKRGDRVYEQYF
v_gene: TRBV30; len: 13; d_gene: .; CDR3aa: CAWSVWQGREQYF
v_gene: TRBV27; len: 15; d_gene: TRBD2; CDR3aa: CASSLLREGYNEQFF
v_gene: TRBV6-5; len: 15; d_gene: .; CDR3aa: CASSYSLATYNEQFF